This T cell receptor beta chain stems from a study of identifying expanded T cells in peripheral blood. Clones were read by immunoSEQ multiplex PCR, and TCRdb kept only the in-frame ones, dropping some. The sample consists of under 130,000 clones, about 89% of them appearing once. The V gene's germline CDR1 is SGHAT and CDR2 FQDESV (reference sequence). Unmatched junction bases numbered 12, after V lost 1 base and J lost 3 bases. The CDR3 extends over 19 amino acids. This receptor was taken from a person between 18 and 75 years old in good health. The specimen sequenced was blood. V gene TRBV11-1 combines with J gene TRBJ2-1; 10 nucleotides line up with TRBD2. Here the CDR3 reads CASSLGISGGTLYYNEQFF. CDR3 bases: TGTGCCAGCAGCTTAGGTATTAGCGGGGGGACCCTCTACTACAATGAGCAGTTCTTC.